This record covers a single T cell receptor (beta chain). The antigen is not known. The data originate from a study of cytomegalovirus exposure and HLA in healthy donors. Regarding the study as a whole: Among the sequence variants, a highly shared cluster was likely an artifact of sequencing. Analysis was carried out at a later point, and it linked a missense DCLRE1C variant to TCR beta V- and J-gene trimming. Reports state that TCR beta sequences accurately predicted most subjects' HLA-A and HLA-B alleles.

With 3 bases removed from V and 5 bases from J, the gap between germline ends came to 10 bases. Per the germline V gene, CDR1 is MRHNA and CDR2 is SNTAGT. This CDR3 has 13 residues. PCR primers comprised 60 Vbeta and 13 Jbeta primers. The method was immunoSEQ multiplex PCR; TCRdb's version includes in-frame clones alone and lacks a portion of them. The repertoire holds 200,000 to 250,000 clones, roughly 68% seen once, with roughly 2.5% in the top ten. This sequence was found in a man aged 35 to 55 in good health and CMV-seropositive. The material sequenced was PBMCs. J is TRBJ1-2 and V is TRBV6-4; D unresolved. CDR3: CASSESTGYGYTF. The CDR3 DNA sequence: TGTGCCAGCAGTGAATCGACGGGATATGGCTACACCTTC.